This entry lists 25 T cell receptor beta chains sequenced from one sample in a study of CD8+ T cells in alopecia areata. cDNA serving as the sequencing template came from extracted, reverse transcribed RNA. Sequencing was performed with immunoSEQ multiplex PCR; in TCRdb, only in-frame clones are kept and a portion is missing. The sample shows some 210,000 clones, around 62% of them seen only once. The sample consisted of CD4+ T cells sorted from blood, taken at week 0. The receptors here all came from a human donor with alopecia areata.

J is TRBJ2-3 and V is TRBV19; D is ambiguous. This CDR3 contains 13 residues. V was shortened by 7 bases and J by 0 bases, with 8 bases between the two germline ends. Germline-derived CDR1 and CDR2 are LNHDA and SQIVND (reference sequence). The CDR3 reads CASKRRSTDTQYF. The DNA for the CDR3 is TGTGCCAGTAAACGGCGGAGCACAGATACGCAGTATTTT.

The genes are TRBV29-1 and TRBJ1-2; D might be TRBD1 (5 bases). CDR1 is SQVTM and CDR2 is ANQGSEA in the germline V gene. V gave up 0 bases and J gave up 4 bases, with 9 bases separating them. The CDR3 spans 13 residues. DNA for the CDR3: TGCAGCGTTGAAGATGATCAGGGCTATGGCTACACCTTC. Translated: CSVEDDQGYGYTF.

This clone was observed a few times. The V and J genes are TRBV30 and TRBJ2-1, with a weak D call TRBD2 (6 bases). CDR1 is GTSNPN and CDR2 is SVGIG in the germline V gene (reference sequence). The V gene lost 8 bases and the J gene lost 4 bases, with 21 bases spanning the gap. The CDR3 is made up of 15 amino acids. CDR3 nucleotides: TGTGCCCAAACCCATGGCGGGGAAGGGTACAATGAGCAGTTCTTC. It specifies CAQTHGGEGYNEQFF.

This chain joins TRBV11-1 and TRBJ1-2; the match to TRBD1 covers 9 bases. Germline CDR1 SGHAT, CDR2 FQDESV (reference sequence). J was trimmed by 3 bases and V by 5 bases; bases with no gene match: 7. This CDR3 region has 15 residues. CDR3 region: CASSPGQGAYYGYTF. In DNA, the CDR3 is TGTGCCAGCAGCCCGGGACAGGGAGCGTACTATGGCTACACCTTC.

The V and J genes are TRBV5-1 and TRBJ2-7; 7 nucleotides line up with TRBD1. Germline CDR1 SGHRS, CDR2 YFSETQ. CDR3 size: 14 residues. Trimming removed 4 bases from V and 0 bases from J; junction bases left unmatched: 4. This chain's CDR3 is CASSLRQGSYEQYF. CDR3 DNA sequence: TGCGCCAGCAGCCTTAGACAGGGCTCCTACGAGCAGTACTTC.

The genes are TRBV29-1 and TRBJ1-4; D remains unclear. The ends were cut back, 4 bases at V and 4 bases at J, with 13 bases in the middle. This CDR3 is 14 amino acids long. Per germline, CDR1 SQVTM and CDR2 ANQGSEA. The CDR3, as DNA: TGCAGCGTTGGTTCGCAGGACCGTAATGAAAAACTGTTTTTT. It encodes CSVGSQDRNEKLFF.

The CDR3 DNA is TGCGCCAGCAGCTCCAGGGACTCTAGCGAGCAGTTCTTC. It is translated as CASSSRDSSEQFF. This chain uses TRBV5-1 with TRBJ2-1, with D possibly TRBD2 on 6 matching bases. The CDR3 sequence is 13 residues long. Germline V gives CDR1 SGHRS, CDR2 YFSETQ. V was clipped by 3 bases and J by 10 bases, with 14 bases between them.

The J gene is TRBJ1-4, the V gene TRBV13; 7 bases align to TRBD1. This CDR3 has 15 residues. The ends lost 0 bases at V and 5 bases at J; junction bases unmatched: 3. Germline CDR1 reads PRHDT; CDR2 reads FYEKMQ (reference sequence). CDR3 in DNA: TGTGCCAGCAGCTTAGGCGGACAGGAAAATGAAAAACTGTTTTTT. Its protein product is CASSLGGQENEKLFF.

This clone was counted only a few times. The chain links TRBV5-1 to TRBJ2-5; possible D gene TRBD2, 5 bases. CDR1 SGHRS and CDR2 YFSETQ come from the germline V gene. This CDR3 has 14 residues. V was shortened by 2 bases and J by 5 bases, with 13 bases between the two germline ends. CDR3 nucleotides: TGCGCCAGCAGCTTTTCCGGAGGAGAGGAGACCCAGTACTTC. It is translated as CASSFSGGEETQYF.

This clone was seen only once. The rearrangement uses TRBV20-1 and TRBJ1-1; no firm D call. The CDR3 is made up of 11 amino acids. Trimming took off 1 base at V and 6 bases at J, with 6 bases between the two ends. From germline, CDR1 is DFQATT and CDR2 SNEGSKA (reference sequence). The CDR3 here is CSARGLAEAFF. The CDR3 DNA follows: TGCAGTGCTAGAGGACTGGCTGAAGCTTTCTTT.

The table lists this clone with many counts. The chain couples TRBV6-1 to TRBJ2-1; 10 bases fit TRBD1. Germline V gene sequence: CDR1 MNHNS, CDR2 SASEGT. V gave up 6 bases and J gave up 4 bases; unmatched junction bases: 6. The CDR3 extends over 15 amino acids. CDR3 residues: CASRLTGGAYNEQFF. The CDR3 nucleotides read TGTGCCAGCAGATTGACAGGGGGCGCATACAATGAGCAGTTCTTC.

This clone was seen just once. The rearrangement links TRBV2 to TRBJ1-5; a weak D match, TRBD1 (5 bases). Per germline, CDR1 SNHLY and CDR2 FYNNEI. This CDR3 contains 14 residues. Trimming shortened V by 4 bases and J by 5 bases, and 12 bases separated the two germline ends. The CDR3 DNA is TGTGCCAGCAGTGCCGGGACGGAGTATCAGCCCCAGCATTTT. This translates into CASSAGTEYQPQHF.

The chain is built from TRBV27 and TRBJ2-4, with 12 bases aligning to TRBD1. V was pared by 1 base and J by 2 bases, with 3 bases of the junction left unmatched. CDR3 size: 17 residues. Germline CDR1 is MNHEY and CDR2 is SMNVEV (reference sequence). The CDR3: CASSLLGQGATKNIQYF. The CDR3 DNA sequence: TGTGCCAGCAGTTTATTGGGACAGGGGGCAACCAAAAACATTCAGTACTTC.

The chain joins TRBV10-3 to TRBJ1-2; 9 bases fit TRBD1. The CDR3 extends over 15 amino acids. The V and J ends lost 9 bases and 7 bases, in that order; junction bases with no gene match: 15. Germline-derived CDR1 and CDR2 are ENHRY and SYGVKD. The CDR3 protein is CAMSPGTGSFAGYTF. The CDR3 coding sequence is TGTGCCATGTCACCCGGGACAGGGTCCTTCGCTGGCTACACCTTC.

The V call is TRBV2, the J call TRBJ1-2; no firm D call. V lost 5 bases and J lost 9, with 19 bases in between. Germline CDR1 is SNHLY and CDR2 is FYNNEI. This CDR3 region has 14 residues. The CDR3 coding sequence is TGTGCCAGCAGTCCAAGCCTGGGGTCTCCCCGCTACACCTTC. Protein sequence: CASSPSLGSPRYTF.

The chain has TRBV7-3 and TRBJ2-7; 8 bases line up with TRBD1. Germline V gene data show CDR1 as SGHTA and CDR2 as FQGTGA. This CDR3 comprises 20 residues. Trimming cost V 2 bases and J 3 bases; bases outside gene matches: 21. The CDR3 DNA is TGTGCCAGCAGCTTAGTTAAAGGACAGGGCGACCCACAATACTTCTACGAGCAGTACTTC. Residues: CASSLVKGQGDPQYFYEQYF. Full variable domain (rest looked up from reference TRBV7-3 and TRBJ2-7): GAGVSQTPSNKVTEKGKYVELRCDPISGHTALYWYRQSLGQGPEFLIYFQGTGAADDSGLPNDRFFAVRPEGSVSTLKIQRTERGDSAVYLCASSLVKGQGDPQYFYEQYFGPGTRLTVT.

This clone has at least ten counts. The chain combines TRBV12-5 with TRBJ2-2; D is uncertain. The V and J ends lost 9 bases and 6 bases respectively, with 20 bases between them. CDR3 length: 15 amino acids. CDR1 and CDR2 from the germline V gene are LGHNT and FRNRAP. The CDR3 nucleotides read TGTGCTAGCAAATACCTTGCTGGGTCGGCCGGGGAGCTGTTTTTT. This codes for CASKYLAGSAGELFF. The whole variable domain, filled in from reference TRBV12-5 and TRBJ2-2, reads DARVTQTPRHKVTEMGQEVTMRCQPILGHNTVFWYRQTMMQGLELLAYFRNRAPLDDSGMPKDRFSAEMPDATLATLKIQPSEPRDSAVYFCASKYLAGSAGELFFGEGSRLTVL.

V and J are TRBV7-9 and TRBJ2-7; D ambiguous. Trimming took off 4 bases at V and 0 bases at J, with 13 bases between the two ends. This CDR3 has 15 amino acids. The V gene's germline CDR1 is SEHNR and CDR2 FQNEAQ (reference sequence). CDR3 nucleotide sequence: TGTGCCAGCAGCTCCGCTTCGGCCAGCTCCTACGAGCAGTACTTC. This sequence encodes CASSSASASSYEQYF.

This chain links TRBV29-1 with TRBJ1-2; D unclear. This CDR3 spans 10 amino acids. V was cut by 4 bases and J by 6 bases, with 6 bases left in between. CDR1 is SQVTM, CDR2 ANQGSEA, per germline. The CDR3: CSVAGNGYTF. The CDR3 DNA is TGCAGCGTTGCTGGGAATGGCTACACCTTC.

The chain recombines TRBV9 with TRBJ1-4, with TRBD1 as a possible D gene (5 bases). In germline, CDR1 is SGDLS, CDR2 YYNGEE. Trimming stripped 2 bases from V and 8 bases from J, with 13 bases between. This CDR3 region has 14 residues. This CDR3 reads CASSVTGRDEKLFF. The CDR3 nucleotides read TGTGCCAGCAGCGTCACGGGCAGGGACGAAAAACTGTTTTTT. Full variable domain (missing parts from reference TRBV9 and TRBJ1-4): DSGVTQTPKHLITATGQRVTLRCSPRSGDLSVYWYQQSLDQGLQFLIQYYNGEERAKGNILERFSAQQFPDLHSELNLSSLELGDSALYFCASSVTGRDEKLFFGSGTQLSVL.

With regard to this clone: Other DNA sequences in this sample translate to the same CDR3. The V and J genes are TRBV5-1 and TRBJ2-5; 7 nucleotides line up with TRBD1. The ends lost 2 bases at V and 2 bases at J; junction bases unmatched: 3. The CDR3 spans 14 residues. Germline CDR1 reads SGHRS; CDR2 reads YFSETQ. CDR3 bases: TGCGCCAGCAGCTTAGGGGGACAGCAAGAGACCCAGTACTTC. Its protein product is CASSLGGQQETQYF. Full variable domain (rest looked up from reference TRBV5-1 and TRBJ2-5): KAGVTQTPRYLIKTRGQQVTLSCSPISGHRSVSWYQQTPGQGLQFLFEYFSETQRNKGNFPGRFSGRQFSNSRSEMNVSTLELGDSALYLCASSLGGQQETQYFGPGTRLLVL.

This clone rates as medium-sized. The chain combines TRBV7-3 with TRBJ2-1, with 12 bases identical to TRBD2. V lost 5 bases and J lost 5; bases outside the gene matches: 1. This CDR3 has 14 residues. Germline CDR1 is SGHTA and CDR2 is FQGTGA. The CDR3 sequence: CASSLAGGNNEQFF. In nucleotides, the CDR3 is TGTGCCAGCAGCCTAGCGGGGGGGAACAATGAGCAGTTCTTC.

This clone was seen a few times. The chain uses TRBV14 and TRBJ2-6; perhaps TRBD2 as D (5 bases). The CDR3 runs 15 residues. Germline V gives CDR1 SGHDN, CDR2 FVKESK. V was shortened by 4 bases and J by 0 bases, with 7 bases between the two germline ends. The CDR3: CASSRGSSGANVLTF. The CDR3 bases are TGTGCCAGCAGCCGAGGGAGCTCTGGGGCCAACGTCCTGACTTTC.

This clone has ten or more counts. CDR3 bases: TGCGCCAGCAGCCAACCACTACAGAGGACGGCTAACTATGGCTACACCTTC. Its translation is CASSQPLQRTANYGYTF. The genes are TRBV4-1 and TRBJ1-2, with D uncertain. The ends were cut back, 2 bases at V and 0 bases at J, with 16 bases in the middle. Germline loops: CDR1 MGHRA, CDR2 YSYEKL. The CDR3 loop spans 17 amino acids.

The J gene is TRBJ1-2, the V gene TRBV25-1, with 9 bases identical to TRBD1. This CDR3 spans 16 amino acids. Germline CDR1 is MGHDK and CDR2 is SYGVNS. With V trimmed by 4 bases and J by 0 bases, 6 bases remained unmatched. CDR3 in amino acids: CASSVRTGDTNYGYTF. CDR3 nucleotides: TGTGCCAGCAGTGTTAGGACAGGGGATACTAACTATGGCTACACCTTC.